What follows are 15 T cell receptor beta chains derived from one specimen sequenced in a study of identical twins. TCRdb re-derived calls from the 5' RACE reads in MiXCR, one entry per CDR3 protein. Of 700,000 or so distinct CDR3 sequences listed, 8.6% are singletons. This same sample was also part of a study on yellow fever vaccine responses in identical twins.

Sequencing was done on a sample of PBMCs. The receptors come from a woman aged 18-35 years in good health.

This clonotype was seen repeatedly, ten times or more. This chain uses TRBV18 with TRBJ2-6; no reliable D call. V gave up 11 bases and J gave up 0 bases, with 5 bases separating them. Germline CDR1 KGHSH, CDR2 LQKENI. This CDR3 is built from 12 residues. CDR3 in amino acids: CAGRSGANVLTF. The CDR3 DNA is TGTGCCGGCCGCTCTGGGGCCAACGTCCTGACTTTC.

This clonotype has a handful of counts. CDR3 nucleotides: TGTGCCAGCAGCTTAAGGGCGGACATCTCCTACGAGCAGTACTTC. Translating it yields CASSLRADISYEQYF. V gene TRBV7-6 combines with J gene TRBJ2-7; TRBD1 is a possible D gene (5 bases). Germline CDR1 is SGHVS and CDR2 is FNYEAQ. V lost 2 bases to trimming and J lost 0 bases, with 11 bases between them. The CDR3 covers 15 residues. Filled out from reference TRBV7-6 and TRBJ2-7, the complete variable domain reads GAGVSQSPRYKVTKRGQDVALRCDPISGHVSLYWYRQALGQGPEFLTYFNYEAQQDKSGLPNDRFSAERPEGSISTLTIQRTEQRDSAMYRCASSLRADISYEQYFGPGTRLTVT.

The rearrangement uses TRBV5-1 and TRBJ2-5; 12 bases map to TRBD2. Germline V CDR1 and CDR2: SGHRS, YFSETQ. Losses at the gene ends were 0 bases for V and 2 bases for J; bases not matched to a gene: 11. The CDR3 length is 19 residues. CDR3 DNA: TGCGCCAGCAGCTTGGCCGGGCTAGCGGGAGGGCCCTCTCAAGAGACCCAGTACTTC. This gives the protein CASSLAGLAGGPSQETQYF. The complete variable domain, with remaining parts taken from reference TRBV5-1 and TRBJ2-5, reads KAGVTQTPRYLIKTRGQQVTLSCSPISGHRSVSWYQQTPGQGLQFLFEYFSETQRNKGNFPGRFSGRQFSNSRSEMNVSTLELGDSALYLCASSLAGLAGGPSQETQYFGPGTRLLVL.

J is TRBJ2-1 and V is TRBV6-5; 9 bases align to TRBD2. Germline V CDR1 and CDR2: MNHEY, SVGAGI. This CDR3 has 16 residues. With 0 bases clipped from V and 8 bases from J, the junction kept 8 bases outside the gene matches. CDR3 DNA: TGTGCCAGCAGTTACTCGAAGGCGGGAGGGCTATATGAGCAGTTCTTC. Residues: CASSYSKAGGLYEQFF.

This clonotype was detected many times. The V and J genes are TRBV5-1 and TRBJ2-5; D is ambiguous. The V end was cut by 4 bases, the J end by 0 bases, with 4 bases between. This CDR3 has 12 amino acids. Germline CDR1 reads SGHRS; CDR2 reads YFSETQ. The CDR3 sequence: CASSANQETQYF. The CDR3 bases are TGCGCCAGCAGCGCAAACCAAGAGACCCAGTACTTC.

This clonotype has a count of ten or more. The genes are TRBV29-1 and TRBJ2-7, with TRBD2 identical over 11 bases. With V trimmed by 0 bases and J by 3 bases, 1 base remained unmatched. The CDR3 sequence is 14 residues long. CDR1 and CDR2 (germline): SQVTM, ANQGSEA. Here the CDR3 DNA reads TGCAGCGTTGAAGAGACTAGCGGGGTCTACGAGCAGTACTTC. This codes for CSVEETSGVYEQYF.

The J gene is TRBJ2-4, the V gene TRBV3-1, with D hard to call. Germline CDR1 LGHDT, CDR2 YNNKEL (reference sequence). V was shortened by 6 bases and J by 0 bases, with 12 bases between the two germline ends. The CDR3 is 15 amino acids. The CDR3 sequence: CASSGGPIAKNIQYF. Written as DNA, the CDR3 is TGTGCCAGCAGTGGCGGACCGATAGCCAAAAACATTCAGTACTTC. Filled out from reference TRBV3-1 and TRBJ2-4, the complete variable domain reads DTAVSQTPKYLVTQMGNDKSIKCEQNLGHDTMYWYKQDSKKFLKIMFSYNNKELIINETVPNRFSPKSPDKAHLNLHINSLELGDSAVYFCASSGGPIAKNIQYFGAGTRLSVL.

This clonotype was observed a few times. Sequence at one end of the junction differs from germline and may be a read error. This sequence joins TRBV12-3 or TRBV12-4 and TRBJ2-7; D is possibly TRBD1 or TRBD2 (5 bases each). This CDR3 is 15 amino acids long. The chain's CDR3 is CASSPPGWGSYEQYF. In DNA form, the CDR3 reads TGTGCCAGCAGCCCCCCGGGATGGGGGTCCTATGAGCAGTACTTC.

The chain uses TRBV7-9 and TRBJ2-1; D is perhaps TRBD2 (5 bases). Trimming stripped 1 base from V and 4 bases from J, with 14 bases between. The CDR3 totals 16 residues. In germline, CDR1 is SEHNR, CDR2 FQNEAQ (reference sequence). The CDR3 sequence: CASSLDEGWVYNEQFF. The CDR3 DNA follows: TGTGCCAGCAGCTTAGACGAGGGATGGGTATACAATGAGCAGTTCTTC.

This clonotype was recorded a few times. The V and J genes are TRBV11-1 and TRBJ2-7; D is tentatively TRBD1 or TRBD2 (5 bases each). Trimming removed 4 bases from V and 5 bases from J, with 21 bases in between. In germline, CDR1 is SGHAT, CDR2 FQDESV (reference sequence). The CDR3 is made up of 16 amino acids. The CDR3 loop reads CASSSPPGLRNDEQYF. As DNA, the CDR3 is TGTGCCAGCAGCTCCCCCCCGGGGCTCAGAAACGACGAGCAGTACTTC.

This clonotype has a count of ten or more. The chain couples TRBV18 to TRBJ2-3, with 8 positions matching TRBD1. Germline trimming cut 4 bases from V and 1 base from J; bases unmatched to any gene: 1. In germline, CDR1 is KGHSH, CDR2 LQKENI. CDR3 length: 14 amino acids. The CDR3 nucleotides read TGTGCCAGCTCACAGGGACAGGGCACAGATACGCAGTATTTT. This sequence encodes CASSQGQGTDTQYF.

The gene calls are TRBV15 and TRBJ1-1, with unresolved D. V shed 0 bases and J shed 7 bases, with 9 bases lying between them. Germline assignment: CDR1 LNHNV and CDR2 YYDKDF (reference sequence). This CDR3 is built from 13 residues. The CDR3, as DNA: TGTGCCACCAGCAGAGACAGAGAGGTTGAAGCTTTCTTT. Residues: CATSRDREVEAFF.

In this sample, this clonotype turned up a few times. CDR3 sequence (DNA): TGTGCCAGCAGCACCTACAGGAGCTCCTACAATGAGCAGTTCTTC. Encoded protein: CASSTYRSSYNEQFF. The chain uses TRBV11-1 and TRBJ2-1, with D possibly being TRBD1 (5 bases). V gave up 5 bases and J gave up 0 bases, with 11 bases separating them. The CDR3 runs to 15 residues. Germline V gene sequence: CDR1 SGHAT, CDR2 FQDESV (reference sequence). Filled out from reference TRBV11-1 and TRBJ2-1, the complete variable domain reads EAEVAQSPRYKITEKSQAVAFWCDPISGHATLYWYRQILGQGPELLVQFQDESVVDDSQLPKDRFSAERLKGVDSTLKIQPAELGDSAMYLCASSTYRSSYNEQFFGPGTRLTVL.

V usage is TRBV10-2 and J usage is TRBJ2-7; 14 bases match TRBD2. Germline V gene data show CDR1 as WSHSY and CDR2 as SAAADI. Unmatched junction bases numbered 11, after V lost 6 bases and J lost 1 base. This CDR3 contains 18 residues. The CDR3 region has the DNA TGCGCCAGCAGCCCCAGGGGACTAGCGGGAGATTTTTCCTACGAGCAGTACTTC. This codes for CASSPRGLAGDFSYEQYF.

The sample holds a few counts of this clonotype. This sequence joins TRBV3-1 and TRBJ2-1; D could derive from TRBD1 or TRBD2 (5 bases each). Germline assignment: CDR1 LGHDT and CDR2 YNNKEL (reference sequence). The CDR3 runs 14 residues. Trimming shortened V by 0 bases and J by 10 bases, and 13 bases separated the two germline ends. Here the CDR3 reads CASSQESWGGEQFF. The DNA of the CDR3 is TGTGCCAGCAGCCAAGAGTCCTGGGGCGGGGAGCAGTTCTTC.